These 5 T cell receptor beta chains came from one sample sequenced in a study of blood T cell repertoires in COVID-19. Profiling relied on immunoSEQ multiplex PCR, and the TCRdb table lists in-frame clones only, not all of them. The data contain about 400,000 clones, approximately 88% of them singletons. The sample was peripheral blood. The receptors derive from a man aged 35 to 55 with acute or convalescent COVID-19.

In DNA, the CDR3 is TGTGCCAGCAGAACTGGCGGGAGTAGAATCTACGAGCAGTACTTC. Translated, it gives CASRTGGSRIYEQYF. The genes are TRBV2 and TRBJ2-7, with 7 bases lining up with TRBD2. V dropped 6 bases and J dropped 3; count of bases not matched to a gene: 11. This CDR3 has 15 amino acids. Germline assignment: CDR1 SNHLY and CDR2 FYNNEI.

This clone was observed a few times. The chain uses TRBV15 and TRBJ2-4, with D possibly being TRBD1 (6 bases). Between the trimmed V and J ends, which lost 0 bases and 15 bases, there was a span of 12 bases. Germline V lookup: CDR1 LNHNV, CDR2 YYDKDF (reference sequence). This CDR3 is built from 12 residues. This CDR3 reads CATSREQGYGYF. In DNA form, the CDR3 reads TGTGCCACCAGCAGAGAACAGGGTTACGGGTACTTC.

The chain couples TRBV4-1 to TRBJ1-1; D gene unclear. CDR1 and CDR2 (germline): MGHRA, YSYEKL. The CDR3 length is 13 residues. V was clipped by 0 bases and J by 0 bases, with 2 bases between them. For the CDR3, the DNA is TGCGCCAGCAGCCAAGACATGAACACTGAAGCTTTCTTT. Translated: CASSQDMNTEAFF.

The count of this clone is one. The CDR3 DNA reads as TGTGCCAGCAGTTACCGTGAAGGGGATGGCTACACCTTC. The encoded protein is CASSYREGDGYTF. The gene calls are TRBV6-6 and TRBJ1-2, with D possibly being TRBD1 (5 bases). The CDR3 has 13 residues. Germline V CDR1 and CDR2: MNHNY, SVGAGI (reference sequence). V lost 2 bases to trimming and J lost 6 bases, with 10 bases between them.

This clone was seen just once. V gene TRBV19 combines with J gene TRBJ1-1; 7 nucleotides match TRBD1. There are 15 residues in the CDR3. CDR1 is LNHDA and CDR2 is SQIVND in the germline V gene (reference sequence). V lost 1 base, J lost 4 bases, and 6 bases stayed unmatched. The CDR3 is CASSIVAGGVTEAFF. DNA for the CDR3: TGTGCCAGTAGTATAGTTGCAGGGGGTGTCACTGAAGCTTTCTTT.